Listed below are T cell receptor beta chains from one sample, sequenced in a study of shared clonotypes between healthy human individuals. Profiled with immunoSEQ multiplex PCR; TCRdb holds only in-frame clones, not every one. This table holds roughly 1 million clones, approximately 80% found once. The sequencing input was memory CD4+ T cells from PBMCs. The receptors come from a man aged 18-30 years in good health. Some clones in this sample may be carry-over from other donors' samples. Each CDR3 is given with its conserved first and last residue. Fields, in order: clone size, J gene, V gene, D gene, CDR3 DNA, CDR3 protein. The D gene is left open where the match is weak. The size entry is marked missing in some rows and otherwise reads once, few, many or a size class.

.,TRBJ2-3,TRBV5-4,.,TGTGCCAGCAGCCGAACTAGAGACACAGATACGCAGTATTTT,CASSRTRDTDTQYF
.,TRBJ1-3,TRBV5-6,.,TGTGCCAGCAGCTCGCCCCGCTACCCAAACACCATATATTTT,CASSSPRYPNTIYF
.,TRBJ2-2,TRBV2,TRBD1,TGTGCCAGCAGTGCCAGACAGGGGCGGGCCGGGGAGCTGTTTTTT,CASSARQGRAGELFF
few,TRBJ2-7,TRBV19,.,TGTGCCAGTAGTATAGATCCGGGCAGGTCCTACGAGCAGTACTTC,CASSIDPGRSYEQYF
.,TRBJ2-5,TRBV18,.,TGTGCCAGCTCACCAGAGATGGGGGAGACCCAGTACTTC,CASSPEMGETQYF
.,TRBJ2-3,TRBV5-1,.,TGCGCCAGCAGCCTGGGCGGGGACCGAGGGACAGATACGCAGTATTTT,CASSLGGDRGTDTQYF
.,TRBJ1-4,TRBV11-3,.,TGTGCCAGCAGCTCAAGTTTCGGAGAAAAACTGTTTTTT,CASSSSFGEKLFF
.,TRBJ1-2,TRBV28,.,TGTGCCAGCAGTACCCTGACTGAGGGCTACACCTTC,CASSTLTEGYTF
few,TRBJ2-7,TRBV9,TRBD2,TGTGCCAGCAGCCCCGGTGCTAGCGGGAACTACGAGCAGTACTTC,CASSPGASGNYEQYF
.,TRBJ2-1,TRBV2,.,TGTGCCAGCAGGGATACTAGTGTGGCAGTTCGGGAGCAGTTCTTC,CASRDTSVAVREQFF
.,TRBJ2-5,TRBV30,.,TGTGCCTGGGGGGGGTTAGTTCCAGAGACCCAGTACTTC,CAWGGLVPETQYF
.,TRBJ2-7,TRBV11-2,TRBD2,TGTGCCAGCAGCTTACGGGGGACTAGCGGGAGGTACGAGCAGTACTTC,CASSLRGTSGRYEQYF
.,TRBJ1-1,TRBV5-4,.,TGTGCCAGCAGCTTGAACGGGGCTGAAGCTTTCTTT,CASSLNGAEAFF
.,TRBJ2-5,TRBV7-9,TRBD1,TGTGCCAGCATCGACACCGGGACAGGGGGGGAGACCCAGTACTTC,CASIDTGTGGETQYF
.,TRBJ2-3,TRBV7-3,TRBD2,TGTGCCAGCAGCCCAGGGGAAAGCGGGAGATCAGATACGCAGTATTTT,CASSPGESGRSDTQYF
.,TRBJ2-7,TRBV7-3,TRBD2,TGTGCCAGCAGCTTAGGTGCGGGAGGGGACTACGAGCAGTACTTC,CASSLGAGGDYEQYF
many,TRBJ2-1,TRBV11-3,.,TGTGCCAGCAGCTTAGACCCACTCAATGAGCAGTTCTTC,CASSLDPLNEQFF
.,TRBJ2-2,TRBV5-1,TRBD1,TGCGCCAGCTCGACAGGGCCGGGCACCGGGGAGCTGTTTTTT,CASSTGPGTGELFF
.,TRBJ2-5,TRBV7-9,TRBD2,TGTGCCAGCAGGAAACCGGGGACTAGCGGTACCCAAGAGACCCAGTACTTC,CASRKPGTSGTQETQYF
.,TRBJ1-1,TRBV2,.,TGTGCCAGCACCCGGGAAATGAACACTGAAGCTTTCTTT,CASTREMNTEAFF
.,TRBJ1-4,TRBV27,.,TGTGCCAGCTGTCGGGCGACTAATGAAAAACTGTTTTTT,CASCRATNEKLFF
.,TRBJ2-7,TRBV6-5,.,TGTGCCAGCAGTTACGGGGTTCTGGGAACCTACGAGCAGTACTTC,CASSYGVLGTYEQYF
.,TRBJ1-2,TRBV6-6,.,TGTGCCAGCAGTAACCGGGCAGCATCCACCTATGGCTACACCTTC,CASSNRAASTYGYTF
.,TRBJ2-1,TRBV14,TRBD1,TGTGCCAGCAGCGTCGGACAGGGTGTAAATGAGCAGTTCTTC,CASSVGQGVNEQFF
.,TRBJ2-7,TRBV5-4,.,TGTGCCAGCAGCGCGAGGACAGCCGAGCAGTACTTC,CASSARTAEQYF
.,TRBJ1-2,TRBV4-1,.,TGCGCCAGCAGCCCCTCAGGTGGCTATGGCTACACCTTC,CASSPSGGYGYTF
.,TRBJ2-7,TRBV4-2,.,TGTGCCAGCAGCCAACCCGGGGCAGGGGTCGGCGAGCAGTACTTC,CASSQPGAGVGEQYF
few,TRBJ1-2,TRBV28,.,TGTGCCAGCAGTTTATTAGGCCTCTATGGCTACACCTTC,CASSLLGLYGYTF
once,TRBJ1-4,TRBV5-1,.,TGCGCCAGCAGCGACGGACAGCCTAATGAAAAACTGTTTTTT,CASSDGQPNEKLFF
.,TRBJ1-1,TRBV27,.,TGTGCCAGCAGACCCGTAGGACGGCTTAGGAACACTGAAGCTTTCTTT,CASRPVGRLRNTEAFF
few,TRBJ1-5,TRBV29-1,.,TGCAGCGTTGCCCGGGGATCAGGGCAGCCCCAGCATTTT,CSVARGSGQPQHF
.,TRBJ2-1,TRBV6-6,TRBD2,TGTGCCAGCAGTTCCTCGGGAGGAACCCACAATGAGCAGTTCTTC,CASSSSGGTHNEQFF
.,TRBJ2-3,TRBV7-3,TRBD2,TGTGCCAGCAGAGCCTCTAGCGGGAGAATAGATACGCAGTATTTT,CASRASSGRIDTQYF
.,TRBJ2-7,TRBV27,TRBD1,TGTGCCAGCAGTTTATCAAGGACAGGGGTGAGGGCCTACGAGCAGTACTTC,CASSLSRTGVRAYEQYF
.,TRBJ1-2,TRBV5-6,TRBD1,TGTGCCAGCAGCTCGACAGGGTATGGCTACACCTTC,CASSSTGYGYTF
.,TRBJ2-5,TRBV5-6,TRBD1,TGTGCCAGCAGTAAGGACAGGGGGCGAGAGACCCAGTACTTC,CASSKDRGRETQYF
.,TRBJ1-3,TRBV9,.,TGTGCCAGCAGCGTAGGTTGGTCTGGAGCTGGAAACACCATATATTTT,CASSVGWSGAGNTIYF
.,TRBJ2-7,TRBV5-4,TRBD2,TGTGCCAGCAGCTTGGAGGGGACTAGTCTGAACGAGCAGTACTTC,CASSLEGTSLNEQYF